This T cell receptor beta chain came from a study of blood T cell repertoires in COVID-19 (dated by TCRdb to the early 2020s). Context from the whole study: Collaborator samples came from the United States, Italy and Spain and covered acute and convalescent phases of COVID-19. The samples were drawn from the first 160 participants of the ongoing ImmuneRACE study and from 950 to 1,500 subjects provided by 6 global collaborators. A freely available public database, intended as a resource for researchers studying the immune response to SARS-CoV-2, is where the repertoires were released. HLA class I and class II types, where available, came from metadata supplied by the sample provider rather than from assay-based typing. Nearly every sample came with metadata listing a de-identified subject ID, COVID-19 status, age in years and sex. The dataset comprised deeply sampled blood TCRbeta repertoires from subjects exposed to, actively infected with, or recovered from COVID-19. The material from the prospective study consisted of cDNA or gDNA derived from T cells, B-cell-depleted T cells, or PBMCs.

The paper as a whole reports these results and caveats: Clinical and demographic metadata were provided uncurated, with the amount varying by source and participant.

TCRbeta CDR3 regions were amplified from genomic DNA using the immunoSEQ Assay, a bias-controlled multiplex PCR. For the original study's pipeline: Within the assay, amplification of reference gene primers was used to estimate how many nucleated cells each sample contained. To quantify the absolute abundance of each unique TCRbeta CDR3 rearrangement, sequence reads were collapsed and filtered. For each sample, productive Simpson clonality was calculated as the square root of Simpson's diversity index across productive rearrangements. This immuneACCESS table, as held by TCRdb, lists in-frame sequences with V and J called but not all clones. Of the missing ones, under half trace to an unresolved V gene in checked studies; the others have no known cause. Clone size and the V and J calls come from that table; the DNA yielded D and trimming. The sample table holds some 350,000 clones, of which roughly 90% were seen once. The ten largest clones represent roughly 6.8% of the sample.

This clone was recorded only once. The specificity of this receptor is unknown. The input lacks base qualities; no much larger clone sits a single base away. Collaborating institutions collected whole blood in K2EDTA tubes following their own protocols. For TCRbeta analysis, collaborators shipped samples in one of three forms: frozen whole blood, isolated PBMCs, or DNA extracted from either of those sample types. V has 6 bases trimmed and J has 9 bases trimmed; junction bases matching no gene number 8. The CDR3, from cysteine to phenylalanine, totals 14 residues. This entry keeps only the CDR3 DNA: 42 bases, framed from base 1. The germline V gene yields MDHEN for CDR1 and SYDVKM for CDR2.

The chain is assembled from TRBV28 and TRBJ1-6; TRBD1 lines up with 7 middle nucleotides. Sequencing input: peripheral blood. The clonotype was recovered from a man younger than 30 with active or convalescent COVID-19. The CDR3 sequence is CASRGGGYGSPLHF. Read as DNA, the sequence is TGTGCCAGCAGAGGGGGCGGGTATGGTTCACCCCTCCACTTT.